The entry below gives a single T cell receptor (beta chain) sequence along with its context. Its antigen is not known. This sample is drawn from a study of T cell responses to AZD1222 COVID-19 vaccine. Looking at the study overall: Pooling covered second doses at about 4 or about 12 weeks. Study-level findings and limits: At study baseline, merely five or six AZD1222 recipients were seropositive. The study reported that nearly half of spike-specific TCRs target unmutated variant regions. There were mostly white British donors and more females than males, and clonal diversity was possibly underestimated.

Method: immunoSEQ multiplex PCR; TCRdb's copy keeps in-frame clones and lacks some. The sample shows 200,000 or so clones, 92% of them seen only once. The CDR3 is 16 residues long. Per germline, CDR1 SGHNT and CDR2 YYREEE (reference sequence). V was cut by 5 bases and J by 6 bases, with 23 bases left in between. The receptor was isolated from an adult in good health. The sample here was peripheral blood, taken on day 0 of AZD1222 vaccination. This chain links TRBV5-4 with TRBJ1-1, with a weak D call TRBD1 (5 bases). The CDR3 DNA reads TGTGCCAGCAGTCGATCCGCAGGGTTAAATAGCGCTGAAGCTTTCTTT. It specifies CASSRSAGLNSAEAFF.